The entry below gives a single T cell receptor (beta chain) sequence along with its context. Making TCR cDNA involved 5'RACE template switching, which added UMIs and a universal primer site. TCRdb re-analysed the 5' RACE reads in MiXCR, keeping a single row per CDR3 protein. The sample shows around 100,000 distinct CDR3 sequences, roughly 8.9% of them seen only once. The J segment lost 10 bases and the V segment lost 9 bases, leaving 8 bases of the junction unmatched. Germline lookup yields CDR1 SGHKS and CDR2 YYEKEE (reference sequence). The CDR3 length is 13 residues. The sample comes from a study of T cells after yellow fever vaccination.

This chain links TRBV5-5 with TRBJ2-1, with 12 nucleotides matching TRBD2. This clonotype was sampled from a man aged 30 to 39 who received the YFV17D yellow fever vaccine. Source: CD8+ T cells sorted from PBMCs, taken 45 days after the yellow fever booster vaccination. The CDR3 protein is CAMSLGLAGEQFF. DNA of the CDR3: TGTGCCATGAGCCTCGGACTAGCGGGAGAGCAGTTCTTC. The whole variable domain, remainder taken from reference TRBV5-5 and TRBJ2-1, is DAGVTQSPTHLIKTRGQQVTLRCSPISGHKSVSWYQQVLGQGPQFIFQYYEKEERGRGNFPDRFSARQFPNYSSELNVNALLLGDSALYLCAMSLGLAGEQFFGPGTRLTVL.